Presented here are 18 T cell receptor beta chains from one specimen sequenced in a study of blood T cell repertoires in COVID-19. Libraries were prepared by immunoSEQ multiplex PCR; TCRdb keeps only in-frame clonotypes and omits some of them. The sample comprises about 150,000 clones, roughly three quarters of which are singletons, and roughly 8.7% rests with the top ten. The material sequenced was peripheral blood. The origin of the receptors is a man aged 50-60 years with active or convalescent COVID-19.

J is TRBJ2-1 and V is TRBV11-3; weak D call: TRBD1 (6 bases). This CDR3 has 14 residues. CDR1 and CDR2 from the germline V gene are SGHNT and YENEEA. V dropped 5 bases and J dropped 4 bases, with 12 bases sitting between them. DNA of the CDR3: TGTGCCAGCAGCCATCCCGGACAGTACAATGAGCAGTTCTTC. It yields the protein CASSHPGQYNEQFF.

This chain links TRBV27 with TRBJ2-1, with TRBD2 matching over 11 bases. The V and J ends lost 2 bases and 6 bases, in that order; junction bases with no gene match: 9. Germline V gene lookup returns CDR1 MNHEY and CDR2 SMNVEV (reference sequence). This CDR3 region has 17 residues. The CDR3 is CASSLNLFGTSGNEQFF. Written as DNA, the CDR3 is TGTGCCAGCAGTTTAAACCTTTTCGGGACTAGCGGCAATGAGCAGTTCTTC.

For the CDR3, the DNA is TGTGCCAGCAGTGAGAGCCGTGGAGGAGAGACCCAGTACTTC. It specifies CASSESRGGETQYF. The V gene is TRBV28, the J gene TRBJ2-5; D may be TRBD2 (5 bases). V was shortened by 5 bases and J by 4 bases, with 14 bases between the two germline ends. Germline V gene sequence: CDR1 MDHEN, CDR2 SYDVKM. The CDR3 totals 14 residues.

The rearrangement uses TRBV9 and TRBJ2-4; D may be TRBD2 (6 bases). The V gene's germline CDR1 is SGDLS and CDR2 YYNGEE. V lost 4 bases to trimming and J lost 0 bases, with 11 bases between them. This CDR3 region has 15 residues. CDR3 coding DNA: TGTGCCAGCAGCTTAAGCGGGCTAGCCAAAAACATTCAGTACTTC. Its translation is CASSLSGLAKNIQYF.

This chain uses TRBV11-2 with TRBJ1-3, with D unclear. Germline assignment: CDR1 SGHAT and CDR2 FQNNGV. There are 17 residues in the CDR3. Trimming left V 0 bases short and J 0 bases short, with 12 bases between. The CDR3 loop is CASSLDIEHYSGNTIYF. CDR3 nucleotides: TGTGCCAGCAGCTTAGATATTGAACACTACTCTGGAAACACCATATATTTT.

The chain uses TRBV18 and TRBJ2-2, with 7 positions matching TRBD1. The CDR3 is 13 residues long. Per the germline V gene, CDR1 is KGHSH and CDR2 is LQKENI. Unmatched junction bases numbered 1, after V lost 3 bases and J lost 6 bases. The CDR3 nucleotides are TGTGCCAGCTCACCGACAGGGCCCGGGGAGCTGTTTTTT. Translating gives CASSPTGPGELFF.

As DNA, the CDR3 is TGCGCCAGCAGCCAGGGAACAGGGAATAATTCACCCCTCCACTTT. It specifies CASSQGTGNNSPLHF. The V and J genes are TRBV4-1 and TRBJ1-6; the D gene is possibly TRBD1 (6 bases). This CDR3 contains 15 residues. With 3 bases removed from V and 5 bases from J, the gap between germline ends came to 11 bases. Germline CDR1 and CDR2: MGHRA and YSYEKL.

The genes are TRBV27 and TRBJ1-5, with D maybe TRBD1 (6 bases). Germline-derived CDR1 and CDR2 are MNHEY and SMNVEV (reference sequence). This CDR3 contains 15 residues. V lost 4 bases and J lost 1, with 11 bases in between. The CDR3 is CASSSQGRSNQPQHF. In nucleotides, the CDR3 is TGTGCCAGCAGTTCACAGGGTAGAAGCAATCAGCCCCAGCATTTT.

CDR3 in amino acids: CAISESRGRNTGELFF. CDR3 sequence (DNA): TGTGCCATCAGTGAGTCAAGGGGGCGGAACACCGGGGAGCTGTTTTTT. The chain joins TRBV10-3 to TRBJ2-2; 7 bases align to TRBD1. With 0 bases clipped from V and 1 base from J, the junction kept 2 bases outside the gene matches. Germline CDR1 is ENHRY and CDR2 is SYGVKD. This CDR3 spans 16 amino acids.

This clone was recorded once. The chain carries TRBV7-6 and TRBJ1-1, with D maybe TRBD1 (6 bases). CDR3 length: 14 amino acids. CDR1 and CDR2 (germline): SGHVS, FNYEAQ. V was trimmed by 2 bases and J by 7 bases, leaving 14 bases between them. For the CDR3, the DNA is TGTGCCAGCAGCTTAAGGGGGGGGCAGGGTGAAGCTTTCTTT. It translates to CASSLRGGQGEAFF.

This clone has at least ten counts. V usage is TRBV28 and J usage is TRBJ2-3; D gene unclear. Germline CDR1 is MDHEN and CDR2 is SYDVKM. The CDR3 has 11 amino acids. The V end lost 4 bases, the J end lost 4 bases, and 3 bases lay between the germline ends. DNA of the CDR3: TGTGCCAGCAGTTCTCCAGATACGCAGTATTTT. This translates into CASSSPDTQYF. The whole variable domain, filled in from reference TRBV28 and TRBJ2-3, reads DVKVTQSSRYLVKRTGEKVFLECVQDMDHENMFWYRQDPGLGLRLIYFSYDVKMKEKGDIPEGYSVSREKKERFSLILESASTNQTSMYLCASSSPDTQYFGPGTRLTVL.

V is TRBV19 and J is TRBJ1-1, with TRBD1 identical over 7 bases. The germline V gene has CDR1 LNHDA and CDR2 SQIVND (reference sequence). This CDR3 is built from 13 residues. V was pared by 5 bases and J by 10 bases, with 10 bases of the junction left unmatched. CDR3 DNA sequence: TGTGCCAGTAGTCAGACCACTCCAGGGGGAGCTTTCTTT. Its translation is CASSQTTPGGAFF.

The V call is TRBV30, the J call TRBJ1-1; D possibly corresponds to TRBD1 (5 bases). V shed 4 bases and J shed 0 bases, with 12 bases lying between them. The length of the CDR3 is 14 residues. Germline CDR1 and CDR2: GTSNPN and SVGIG (reference sequence). DNA of the CDR3: TGTGCCTGGAACCTAGGGGTGGTGAACACTGAAGCTTTCTTT. Its translation: CAWNLGVVNTEAFF.

The chain combines TRBV28 with TRBJ2-1, with 9 bases matching TRBD2. CDR3 size: 16 residues. With V trimmed by 4 bases and J by 7 bases, 11 bases remained unmatched. Germline lookup yields CDR1 MDHEN and CDR2 SYDVKM. The CDR3 here is CASSSQLAGGRNEQFF. The CDR3 nucleotides are TGTGCCAGCAGTTCCCAACTGGCGGGAGGGCGTAATGAGCAGTTCTTC.

V and J are TRBV21-1 and TRBJ2-1; no DNA check was done on the table's D call, TRBD2. TRBV21-1 is annotated as a pseudogene. The CDR3 loop spans 14 amino acids. CDR3 sequence: CASSKVLAINEQFF. CDR3 DNA sequence: TGTGCCAGCAGCAAAGTACTAGCGATAAATGAGCAGTTCTTC.

CDR3 protein: CASEDRGRETQYF. The CDR3, as DNA: TGTGCCAGTGAGGACCGAGGGCGCGAGACCCAGTACTTC. The rearrangement joins TRBV19 to TRBJ2-5, with D possibly matching TRBD2 (5 bases). CDR1 is LNHDA, CDR2 SQIVND, per germline (reference sequence). V dropped 8 bases and J dropped 5 bases, with 15 bases sitting between them. CDR3 size: 13 residues.

The V call is TRBV3-1 (or the pseudogene TRBV3-2), the J call TRBJ2-1; TRBD2 matches at 10 bases. The CDR3 runs to 17 residues. V lost 5 bases, J lost 0 bases, and 7 bases stayed unmatched. Germline V gene data show CDR1 as LGHDT and CDR2 as YNNKEL (reference sequence). The CDR3 nucleotides are TGTGCCAGCAGCAAGGCTAGCGGGAGTCTCTCCTACAATGAGCAGTTCTTC. Encoded protein: CASSKASGSLSYNEQFF.

The CDR3 nucleotides are TGTGCCAGCTCACCAAAAACGAGACAGGGCCCATATAGCAATCAGCCCCAGCATTTT. Amino acid sequence: CASSPKTRQGPYSNQPQHF. This chain links TRBV18 with TRBJ1-5, with TRBD1 matching 7 bases. The germline gives CDR1 KGHSH, CDR2 LQKENI. The CDR3 is 19 residues long. The ends lost 2 bases at V and 0 bases at J; junction bases unmatched: 13.